The rows below give T cell receptor beta chains drawn from one sample of a study of blood T cell repertoires in COVID-19. Produced via immunoSEQ multiplex PCR; TCRdb's table is partial and in-frame only. The sample holds hundreds of thousands of clones, approximately 86% seen once. Sequenced input: peripheral blood. Receptors were obtained from a woman aged 70-85 years with COVID-19, enrolled during active disease. Both conserved end residues are part of each CDR3. D genes are given only for firm matches. Where a row states a size, it is once, few, many or the class of an expanded clone; other rows omit it.

j_gene: TRBJ2-7
abundance: -
d_gene: -
v_gene: TRBV21-1
CDR3aa: CASTKGQGSHYEQYF
CDR3nt: TGTGCCAGCACTAAGGGACAGGGATCCCACTACGAGCAGTACTTC

j_gene: TRBJ1-6
abundance: -
d_gene: -
v_gene: TRBV28
CDR3aa: CASSTGLGNSPLHF
CDR3nt: TGTGCCAGCAGCACAGGGCTAGGAAATTCACCCCTCCACTTT

j_gene: TRBJ1-1
abundance: -
d_gene: -
v_gene: TRBV19
CDR3aa: CASSPGLNTEAFF
CDR3nt: TGTGCCAGTTCACCAGGGTTGAACACTGAAGCTTTCTTT

j_gene: TRBJ2-7
abundance: -
d_gene: -
v_gene: TRBV2
CDR3aa: CASHGQAYEQYF
CDR3nt: TGTGCCAGCCACGGACAAGCCTACGAGCAGTACTTC

j_gene: TRBJ1-2
abundance: few
d_gene: -
v_gene: TRBV27
CDR3aa: CASSSRQARGYGYTF
CDR3nt: TGTGCCAGCAGTTCGAGACAGGCACGCGGCTATGGCTACACCTTC

j_gene: TRBJ1-1
abundance: -
d_gene: -
v_gene: TRBV24-1
CDR3aa: CATSDSTGAAFF
CDR3nt: TGTGCCACCAGTGATTCGACAGGTGCAGCTTTCTTT

j_gene: TRBJ1-2
abundance: -
d_gene: -
v_gene: TRBV7-2
CDR3aa: CASSLGGAGVNYGYTF
CDR3nt: TGTGCCAGCAGCTTAGGGGGCGCAGGTGTAAACTATGGCTACACCTTC

j_gene: TRBJ2-2
abundance: -
d_gene: -
v_gene: TRBV29-1
CDR3aa: CSVGRGRNTGELFF
CDR3nt: TGCAGCGTGGGCCGGGGAAGGAACACCGGGGAGCTGTTTTTT

j_gene: TRBJ2-1
abundance: -
d_gene: TRBD2
v_gene: TRBV4-3
CDR3aa: CASSQGYWGTSGEDEQFF
CDR3nt: TGCGCCAGCAGCCAAGGGTATTGGGGGACTAGCGGGGAGGATGAGCAGTTCTTC

j_gene: TRBJ1-2
abundance: few
d_gene: -
v_gene: TRBV7-3
CDR3aa: CASSLRADNYGYTF
CDR3nt: TGTGCCAGCAGCTTAAGAGCGGACAACTATGGCTACACCTTC

j_gene: TRBJ1-2
abundance: -
d_gene: TRBD1
v_gene: TRBV28
CDR3aa: CASSRQGAGSGYTF
CDR3nt: TGTGCCAGCAGTAGACAGGGGGCGGGTAGTGGCTACACCTTC

j_gene: TRBJ1-1
abundance: -
d_gene: -
v_gene: TRBV30
CDR3aa: CAWKEGRSTEAFF
CDR3nt: TGTGCCTGGAAGGAGGGGAGGAGCACTGAAGCTTTCTTT

j_gene: TRBJ2-7
abundance: -
d_gene: TRBD2
v_gene: TRBV2
CDR3aa: CASRGTSGGYEQYF
CDR3nt: TGTGCCAGCAGAGGGACTAGCGGGGGCTACGAGCAGTACTTC

j_gene: TRBJ2-7
abundance: -
d_gene: TRBD1
v_gene: TRBV6-1
CDR3aa: CASSEYGTGSYEQYF
CDR3nt: TGTGCCAGCAGTGAATATGGGACAGGATCCTACGAGCAGTACTTC

j_gene: TRBJ2-3
abundance: -
d_gene: -
v_gene: TRBV19
CDR3aa: CASSASRTFADTQYF
CDR3nt: TGTGCCAGTAGTGCCTCGAGGACTTTCGCAGATACGCAGTATTTT

j_gene: TRBJ1-1
abundance: few
d_gene: TRBD1
v_gene: TRBV19
CDR3aa: CASSIGQGGTEAFF
CDR3nt: TGTGCCAGTAGTATAGGACAGGGTGGCACTGAAGCTTTCTTT

j_gene: TRBJ1-3
abundance: once
d_gene: -
v_gene: TRBV15
CDR3aa: CATSPRGIGNTIYF
CDR3nt: TGTGCCACCAGCCCGCGGGGGATTGGAAACACCATATATTTT

j_gene: TRBJ1-2
abundance: -
d_gene: -
v_gene: TRBV2
CDR3aa: CASVVTVIYGYTF
CDR3nt: TGTGCCAGCGTCGTGACAGTTATTTATGGCTACACCTTC

j_gene: TRBJ2-3
abundance: -
d_gene: -
v_gene: TRBV3-1/TRBV3-2
CDR3aa: CASSPSGDTQYF
CDR3nt: TGTGCCAGCAGCCCCAGCGGGGATACGCAGTATTTT

j_gene: TRBJ1-1
abundance: -
d_gene: -
v_gene: TRBV30
CDR3aa: CAWDAQGLNTEAFF
CDR3nt: TGTGCCTGGGATGCACAGGGTTTGAACACTGAAGCTTTCTTT

j_gene: TRBJ2-7
abundance: -
d_gene: TRBD1
v_gene: TRBV5-1
CDR3aa: CASSLWATGNHEQYF
CDR3nt: TGCGCCAGCAGCTTGTGGGCGACAGGGAACCACGAGCAGTACTTC

j_gene: TRBJ1-4
abundance: -
d_gene: TRBD1
v_gene: TRBV9
CDR3aa: CASNRGVESGGGEKLFF
CDR3nt: TGTGCCAGCAACAGGGGGGTTGAGTCGGGCGGAGGTGAAAAACTGTTTTTT

j_gene: TRBJ1-5
abundance: once
d_gene: -
v_gene: TRBV24-1
CDR3aa: CATSDIPGIQPQHF
CDR3nt: TGTGCCACCAGTGACATCCCAGGGATTCAGCCCCAGCATTTT

j_gene: TRBJ2-5
abundance: once
d_gene: -
v_gene: TRBV24-1
CDR3aa: CATSDPRLQQETQYF
CDR3nt: TGTGCCACCAGTGATCCTCGACTCCAACAAGAGACCCAGTACTTC

j_gene: TRBJ2-1
abundance: -
d_gene: TRBD2
v_gene: TRBV9
CDR3aa: CASRPGLGLLSEQFF
CDR3nt: TGTGCCTCTAGGCCGGGACTAGGGCTACTCAGTGAGCAGTTCTTC

j_gene: TRBJ2-7
abundance: -
d_gene: TRBD1
v_gene: TRBV3-1/TRBV3-2
CDR3aa: CASSQIQGAGYEQYF
CDR3nt: TGTGCCAGCAGCCAAATACAGGGGGCTGGGTACGAGCAGTACTTC

j_gene: TRBJ1-1
abundance: -
d_gene: -
v_gene: TRBV3-1/TRBV3-2
CDR3aa: CASRRGNTEAFF
CDR3nt: TGTGCCAGCAGGCGGGGGAACACTGAAGCTTTCTTT

j_gene: TRBJ1-6
abundance: -
d_gene: -
v_gene: TRBV28
CDR3aa: CATVDRNNSPLHF
CDR3nt: TGTGCCACCGTCGACAGGAATAATTCACCCCTCCACTTT

j_gene: TRBJ2-4
abundance: once
d_gene: -
v_gene: TRBV18
CDR3aa: CASSPGTGDKNIQYF
CDR3nt: TGTGCCAGCTCACCTGGAACGGGGGACAAAAACATTCAGTACTTC

j_gene: TRBJ2-1
abundance: -
d_gene: -
v_gene: TRBV12-3/TRBV12-4
CDR3aa: CVSGTGTNEQFF
CDR3nt: TGTGTCAGCGGGACAGGTACCAATGAGCAGTTCTTC

j_gene: TRBJ1-2
abundance: -
d_gene: -
v_gene: TRBV10-2
CDR3aa: CASSEGGLRRGYTF
CDR3nt: TGCGCCAGCAGTGAGGGAGGGCTACGGAGGGGCTACACCTTC

j_gene: TRBJ1-3
abundance: -
d_gene: -
v_gene: TRBV5-4
CDR3aa: CASFVWGAMDTIYF
CDR3nt: TGTGCCAGCTTCGTCTGGGGAGCGATGGACACCATATATTTT

j_gene: TRBJ2-3
abundance: -
d_gene: TRBD1
v_gene: TRBV19
CDR3aa: CASSIQGALTDTQYF
CDR3nt: TGTGCCAGTAGTATACAGGGGGCCCTCACAGATACGCAGTATTTT

j_gene: TRBJ2-5
abundance: -
d_gene: -
v_gene: TRBV6-5
CDR3aa: CASTRAGGTTQYF
CDR3nt: TGTGCCAGCACCCGGGCGGGCGGGACGACCCAGTACTTC

j_gene: TRBJ2-2
abundance: -
d_gene: -
v_gene: TRBV24-1
CDR3aa: CATSDGGFNTGELFF
CDR3nt: TGTGCCACCAGTGATGGGGGGTTTAACACCGGGGAGCTGTTTTTT

j_gene: TRBJ1-2
abundance: -
d_gene: TRBD1
v_gene: TRBV11-2
CDR3aa: CASSGQGFYDGYTF
CDR3nt: TGTGCCAGCTCGGGACAGGGATTTTATGATGGCTACACCTTC

j_gene: TRBJ1-1
abundance: -
d_gene: -
v_gene: TRBV10-2
CDR3aa: CASSGPGGDTEAFF
CDR3nt: TGCGCCAGCAGTGGCCCCGGGGGGGACACTGAAGCTTTCTTT

j_gene: TRBJ2-1
abundance: -
d_gene: -
v_gene: TRBV19
CDR3aa: CASSEEGSYNEQFF
CDR3nt: TGTGCCAGTAGCGAAGAGGGCTCCTACAATGAGCAGTTCTTC

j_gene: TRBJ2-4
abundance: -
d_gene: TRBD1
v_gene: TRBV5-1
CDR3aa: CASSTGQGLAKNIQYF
CDR3nt: TGCGCCAGCAGTACGGGACAGGGACTAGCCAAAAACATTCAGTACTTC

j_gene: TRBJ1-5
abundance: -
d_gene: -
v_gene: TRBV30
CDR3aa: CAWSVLFDQPQHF
CDR3nt: TGTGCCTGGAGTGTTCTTTTCGATCAGCCCCAGCATTTT

j_gene: TRBJ2-3
abundance: -
d_gene: TRBD2
v_gene: TRBV10-1
CDR3aa: CASSDSGSTDTQYF
CDR3nt: TGCGCCAGCAGTGATAGCGGGAGCACAGATACGCAGTATTTT

j_gene: TRBJ1-2
abundance: -
d_gene: -
v_gene: TRBV19
CDR3aa: CATMEWGRDIREGYTF
CDR3nt: TGTGCCACCATGGAATGGGGGCGCGATATAAGAGAGGGCTACACCTTC

j_gene: TRBJ2-3
abundance: -
d_gene: -
v_gene: TRBV5-1
CDR3aa: CASEGDNTDTQYF
CDR3nt: TGCGCCAGCGAAGGGGATAACACAGATACGCAGTATTTT

j_gene: TRBJ2-2
abundance: -
d_gene: TRBD1
v_gene: TRBV5-1
CDR3aa: CASSFRDSSTGELFF
CDR3nt: TGCGCCAGCAGCTTCCGGGACAGTTCCACCGGGGAGCTGTTTTTT

j_gene: TRBJ2-3
abundance: -
d_gene: -
v_gene: TRBV29-1
CDR3aa: CSVCGRASTDTQYF
CDR3nt: TGCAGCGTTTGTGGCAGGGCTAGCACAGATACGCAGTATTTT

j_gene: TRBJ2-7
abundance: -
d_gene: -
v_gene: TRBV12-3/TRBV12-4
CDR3aa: CASSWSNLNEQYF
CDR3nt: TGTGCCAGCAGTTGGTCTAACTTGAACGAGCAGTACTTC

j_gene: TRBJ2-2
abundance: -
d_gene: -
v_gene: TRBV24-1
CDR3aa: CATSDTTKTALRVTGELFF
CDR3nt: TGTGCCACCAGTGACACGACCAAGACAGCTTTAAGAGTGACCGGGGAGCTGTTTTTT

j_gene: TRBJ2-5
abundance: once
d_gene: TRBD2
v_gene: TRBV7-3
CDR3aa: CASSLLAGGTQYF
CDR3nt: TGTGCCAGCAGCTTACTAGCGGGGGGGACCCAGTACTTC

j_gene: TRBJ1-2
abundance: -
d_gene: -
v_gene: TRBV19
CDR3aa: CASSIRGGNYGYTF
CDR3nt: TGTGCCAGTAGTATACGGGGGGGTAACTATGGCTACACCTTC

j_gene: TRBJ1-1
abundance: -
d_gene: -
v_gene: TRBV5-1
CDR3aa: CASIPDRNTEAFF
CDR3nt: TGCGCCAGCATCCCGGACAGGAACACTGAAGCTTTCTTT

j_gene: TRBJ2-1
abundance: few
d_gene: -
v_gene: TRBV19
CDR3aa: CASSMDFRKYNEQFF
CDR3nt: TGTGCCAGTAGTATGGACTTCCGAAAATACAATGAGCAGTTCTTC

j_gene: TRBJ2-5
abundance: -
d_gene: TRBD2
v_gene: TRBV19
CDR3aa: CASSSPGGGIETQYF
CDR3nt: TGTGCCAGTAGTTCCCCCGGGGGGGGGATAGAGACCCAGTACTTC

j_gene: TRBJ1-3
abundance: once
d_gene: TRBD1
v_gene: TRBV5-4
CDR3aa: CASSWGQGGNTIYF
CDR3nt: TGTGCCAGCAGCTGGGGACAGGGAGGAAACACCATATATTTT

j_gene: TRBJ1-1
abundance: -
d_gene: -
v_gene: TRBV27
CDR3aa: CASSLDRLNTEAFF
CDR3nt: TGTGCCAGCAGTCTGGACAGATTGAACACTGAAGCTTTCTTT

j_gene: TRBJ2-6
abundance: -
d_gene: TRBD1
v_gene: TRBV19
CDR3aa: CASSPGQGAAGANVLTF
CDR3nt: TGTGCCAGTAGTCCCGGACAGGGGGCTGCTGGGGCCAACGTCCTGACTTTC